These 27 T cell receptor beta chains were all obtained from the same sample, sequenced in a study of Graves' ophthalmopathy and Graves' hyperthyroidism. The authors amplified TCR beta CDR3 regions, and they did so from RNA transcripts for repertoire sequencing. A first-round RT-PCR used HTBI primers, followed by a second-round multiplex PCR. TCRdb re-called the multiplex PCR reads with MiXCR, one entry per CDR3 protein. The table shows over 500,000 distinct CDR3 sequences, with 22% occurring only once. Source material: peripheral blood. Receptors originate from a young woman with stable Graves' hyperthyroidism. Some clones in this sample may be carry-over from other donors' samples.

The gene calls are TRBV28 and TRBJ1-1; no definite D call. Germline CDR1 MDHEN, CDR2 SYDVKM. V was cut by 4 bases and J by 0 bases, with 18 bases left in between. This CDR3 is 17 amino acids long. CDR3 bases: TGTGCCAGCAGTTCCAACATCCAAGGTTTTATGAACACTGAAGCTTTCTTT. Encoded protein: CASSSNIQGFMNTEAFF.

This clonotype was observed a handful of times. The rearrangement links TRBV10-3 to TRBJ2-7, with D possibly matching TRBD1 (6 bases). V was trimmed by 10 bases and J by 3 bases, leaving 10 bases between them. CDR1 and CDR2 from the germline V gene are ENHRY and SYGVKD. The CDR3 has 11 residues. The CDR3, as DNA: TGTGCCACCAGAGGGGGCTACGAGCAGTACTTC. This codes for CATRGGYEQYF.

In the case of this clonotype: With a much larger clone just one base away, this may be a read error. The genes are TRBV7-2 and TRBJ2-7; 8 bases align to TRBD1. Germline CDR1 SGHTA, CDR2 FQGNSA. The length of the CDR3 is 14 residues. Written as DNA, the CDR3 is TGTGCCAGCAGCCCCTGGACAGGGTCCCACGAGCAGTGCTTC. This codes for CASSPWTGSHEQCF. Filled out from reference TRBV7-2 and TRBJ2-7, the complete variable domain reads GAGVSQSPSNKVTEKGKDVELRCDPISGHTALYWYRQSLGQGLEFLIYFQGNSAPDKSGLPSDRFSAERTGGSVSTLTIQRTQQEDSAVYLCASSPWTGSHEQCFGPGTRLTVT.

Only a few counts were recorded for this clonotype. The chain is built from TRBV6-2 or TRBV6-3 and TRBJ1-1; D may be TRBD1 (6 bases). The V end lost 6 bases, the J end lost 5 bases, and 10 bases lay between the germline ends. Per germline, CDR1 MNHEY and CDR2 SVGEGT. The CDR3 runs 12 residues. The CDR3 loop is CASRQGWTEAFF. The DNA for the CDR3 is TGTGCCAGCAGACAGGGCTGGACTGAAGCTTTCTTT.

This clonotype showed up many times. The chain uses TRBV19 and TRBJ1-5, with 10 bases identical to TRBD1. J lost 7 bases, V lost 4 bases, and 10 bases had no gene match. This CDR3 region has 16 residues. Germline assignment: CDR1 LNHDA and CDR2 SQIVND (reference sequence). This chain's CDR3 is CASSSSGTGVRQPQHF. In DNA form, the CDR3 reads TGTGCCAGTAGTAGTTCAGGGACAGGGGTTAGGCAGCCCCAGCATTTT.

The gene calls are TRBV12-3 or TRBV12-4 and TRBJ1-5, with D unclear. V lost 6 bases, J lost 0 bases, and 12 bases lay in between. The CDR3 is 15 residues long. Here the CDR3 reads CASSLGPDSNQPQHF. The CDR3, as DNA: TGTGCCAGCAGCCTCGGACCGGATAGCAATCAGCCCCAGCATTTT.

As for this clonotype: The junction and the germline gene differ at one end; a read error may be behind it. The chain couples TRBV30 to TRBJ2-7, with D possibly matching TRBD2 (6 bases). CDR1 is GTSNPN, CDR2 SVGIG, per germline (reference sequence). The CDR3 totals 9 residues. CDR3 region: CAWRQRTNF. The CDR3 DNA follows: TGTGCCTGGAGACAACGGACTAACTTC.

This clonotype was seen only a few times. The chain carries TRBV4-1 and TRBJ1-2; D is perhaps TRBD1 (6 bases). This CDR3 spans 15 amino acids. The germline gives CDR1 MGHRA, CDR2 YSYEKL. The V gene lost 7 bases and the J gene lost 3 bases, with 18 bases spanning the gap. This CDR3 reads CASKPHPGDDYGYTF. The CDR3 DNA sequence: TGCGCCAGCAAGCCGCACCCAGGGGACGACTATGGCTACACCTTC.

The chain is built from TRBV19 and TRBJ2-7; perhaps TRBD1 as D (6 bases). This CDR3 is built from 14 residues. Trimming removed 1 base from V and 3 bases from J, with 10 bases in between. Germline V gene data show CDR1 as LNHDA and CDR2 as SQIVND (reference sequence). CDR3 in DNA: TGTGCCAGTAGTATAGGAAGGGGGAACTACGAGCAGTACTTC. This sequence encodes CASSIGRGNYEQYF.

This clonotype was found many times. V is TRBV6-1 and J is TRBJ2-7, with a possible D match to TRBD1 (5 bases). Germline V CDR1 and CDR2: MNHNS, SASEGT. Trimming took off 4 bases at V and 3 bases at J, with 10 bases between the two ends. This CDR3 spans 13 amino acids. The CDR3 reads CASSVDIDYEQYF. In nucleotides, the CDR3 is TGTGCCAGCAGTGTGGACATCGACTACGAGCAGTACTTC.

The CDR3: CASSLASSGVGGTEAFF. The CDR3 bases are TGCGCCAGCAGCTTGGCCTCTTCAGGGGTAGGGGGCACTGAAGCTTTCTTT. The chain joins TRBV5-1 to TRBJ1-1; D perhaps matches TRBD1 (6 bases). The V end lost 0 bases, the J end lost 4 bases, and 19 bases lay between the germline ends. Per the germline V gene, CDR1 is SGHRS and CDR2 is YFSETQ. The CDR3 runs 17 residues.

This clonotype was observed many times. The chain carries TRBV20-1 and TRBJ1-2; tentatively, D is TRBD1 (5 bases). The CDR3 sequence is 17 residues long. From germline, CDR1 is DFQATT and CDR2 SNEGSKA (reference sequence). Trimming removed 3 bases from V and 8 bases from J, with 28 bases in between. CDR3 in amino acids: CSARQASGYSRSGGYTF. The CDR3, as DNA: TGCAGTGCTAGGCAAGCTTCAGGGTATTCCAGGTCGGGCGGCTACACCTTC.

The CDR3 reads CSARDGGSRQPQHF. For the CDR3, the DNA is TGCAGTGCTAGAGATGGGGGTTCTCGGCAGCCCCAGCATTTT. The chain couples TRBV20-1 to TRBJ1-5; possible D gene TRBD1, 5 bases. V was shortened by 0 bases and J by 7 bases, with 13 bases between the two germline ends. The CDR3 covers 14 residues. Looked up from germline, CDR1 is DFQATT and CDR2 is SNEGSKA (reference sequence).

This clonotype has only a few counts. This chain uses TRBV27 with TRBJ1-2; D is ambiguous. Germline-derived CDR1 and CDR2 are MNHEY and SMNVEV (reference sequence). V lost 6 bases, J lost 4 bases, and 15 bases lay in between. CDR3 size: 14 residues. The CDR3 spells CASSLAGRSYGYTF. In nucleotides, the CDR3 is TGTGCCAGCAGCCTGGCAGGTCGATCCTATGGCTACACCTTC.

The chain employs TRBV12-3 or TRBV12-4 and TRBJ1-2; TRBD1 aligns across 9 bases. This CDR3 spans 13 amino acids. With 6 bases clipped from V and 6 bases from J, the junction kept 5 bases outside the gene matches. CDR3 nucleotide sequence: TGTGCCAGCAGACCACAGGGGGCGGATGGCTACACCTTC. Protein sequence: CASRPQGADGYTF.

This clonotype was detected once. This may be a read error, as it is one base from a much larger clone. CDR3 sequence (DNA): TGTGCCAGCAGTTACATTGAGAACACCGGGGAGCTGTTTTTT. Translation gives CASSYIENTGELFF. The rearrangement joins TRBV6-2 or TRBV6-3 to TRBJ2-2, with no clear D. Germline values: CDR1 MNHEY, CDR2 SVGEGT. The CDR3 runs 14 residues. V dropped 2 bases and J dropped 1 base, with 5 bases sitting between them.

V gene TRBV20-1 combines with J gene TRBJ1-6, with a possible D match to TRBD1 (6 bases). The V gene's germline CDR1 is DFQATT and CDR2 SNEGSKA (reference sequence). The V gene lost 0 bases and the J gene lost 7 bases, with 13 bases spanning the gap. The CDR3 is made up of 15 amino acids. CDR3 nucleotide sequence: TGCAGTGCTAGAGAAATGTCAGGGGAGAATTCACCCCTCCACTTT. Its protein product is CSAREMSGENSPLHF.

This clonotype was detected a few times. The rearrangement joins TRBV20-1 to TRBJ2-5; D is unresolved. Trimming cost V 4 bases and J 5 bases, with 17 bases left between them. From germline, CDR1 is DFQATT and CDR2 SNEGSKA (reference sequence). The length of the CDR3 is 14 residues. CDR3 protein: CSATPGPERETQYF. The CDR3 DNA is TGCAGTGCTACTCCGGGCCCAGAGAGGGAGACCCAGTACTTC.

This clonotype has at least ten counts. This sequence joins TRBV5-1 and TRBJ1-5, with 7 bases aligning to TRBD1. V shed 4 bases and J 11 bases; nucleotides not matched to a gene: 12. Per the germline V gene, CDR1 is SGHRS and CDR2 is YFSETQ. The CDR3 is made up of 14 amino acids. Here the CDR3 reads CASSPDRANRAQHF. The CDR3, as DNA: TGCGCCAGCAGCCCCGACAGGGCCAATCGGGCCCAGCATTTT.

This clonotype has ten or more counts. The chain recombines TRBV12-3 or TRBV12-4 with TRBJ1-5, with D hard to call. V lost 4 bases and J 3 bases, leaving 16 bases between the germline ends. This CDR3 contains 16 residues. Here the CDR3 reads CASSSPGGGYNQPQHF. CDR3 in DNA: TGTGCCAGCAGTTCGCCTGGCGGCGGGTACAATCAGCCCCAGCATTTT.

The V gene is TRBV20-1, the J gene TRBJ1-5; 10 bases are shared with TRBD1. Germline CDR1 reads DFQATT; CDR2 reads SNEGSKA (reference sequence). This CDR3 comprises 16 residues. With V trimmed by 4 bases and J by 4 bases, 10 bases remained unmatched. CDR3 protein: CSAIPGTGATNQPQHF. CDR3 in DNA: TGCAGTGCTATACCCGGGACAGGGGCAACGAATCAGCCCCAGCATTTT.

The chain joins TRBV30 to TRBJ2-1; D may correspond to TRBD1 or TRBD2 (7 bases each). This CDR3 comprises 15 residues. Germline V gene lookup returns CDR1 GTSNPN and CDR2 SVGIG (reference sequence). The V end lost 4 bases, the J end lost 8 bases, and 21 bases lay between the germline ends. The CDR3: CAWTPRGGQEDEQFF. The CDR3 nucleotides read TGTGCCTGGACCCCCAGGGGGGGGCAAGAGGATGAGCAGTTCTTC.

As concerns this clonotype: This CDR3 is missing its conserved last phenylalanine or tryptophan, likely due to a read error. The chain has TRBV14 and TRBJ1-1; D is undetermined. The germline V and J ends were trimmed by 0 bases and 6 bases, with 14 bases remaining between them. The germline V gene encodes CDR1 SGHDN and CDR2 FVKESK. This CDR3 is 15 amino acids long. The CDR3: CASSQDLPRGAEAFY. The CDR3 nucleotides read TGTGCCAGCAGCCAAGACCTACCACGGGGAGCTGAAGCTTTCTAT.

This clonotype was counted ten times or more. V usage is TRBV12-3 or TRBV12-4 and J usage is TRBJ2-5; D gene ambiguous. Trimming stripped 5 bases from V and 8 bases from J, with 15 bases between. The CDR3 has 13 amino acids. CDR3: CASSPLLVLTQYF. The CDR3, as DNA: TGTGCCAGCAGTCCCCTTCTGGTTTTAACCCAGTACTTC.

With regard to this clonotype: At one end, the junction sequence differs from germline, possibly due to a read error. The chain links TRBV6-4 to TRBJ2-2; TRBD2 matches 8 bases. Germline V gene data show CDR1 as MRHNA and CDR2 as SNTAGT. The CDR3 is 17 amino acids. In DNA form, the CDR3 reads TGTGCCGGCAGCGACTCGGGACTAGTAAAGAACACCGGGGAGCTGTTTTTT. Protein: CAGSDSGLVKNTGELFF.

This clonotype has just a few counts. The V and J genes are TRBV7-9 and TRBJ1-2; 9 bases fit TRBD1. This CDR3 has 14 amino acids. V trimming: 4 bases; J trimming: 3 bases; junction bases outside the gene matches: 3. The germline gives CDR1 SEHNR, CDR2 FQNEAQ (reference sequence). This CDR3 reads CASSSGQGHYGYTF. The CDR3 nucleotides are TGTGCCAGCAGCTCCGGACAGGGGCACTATGGCTACACCTTC.

This clonotype was picked up many times. This chain links TRBV28 with TRBJ2-7; no clear D gene. CDR3 length equals 13 residues. Trimming took off 3 bases at V and 12 bases at J, with 18 bases between the two ends. Germline V gives CDR1 MDHEN, CDR2 SYDVKM. This CDR3 reads CASSFSQPEKWYF. In DNA form, the CDR3 reads TGTGCCAGCAGTTTTTCCCAGCCAGAGAAATGGTACTTC.